These 15 T cell receptor beta chains originate from one sample sequenced in a study of shared clonotypes between healthy human individuals. Some clones are missing from TCRdb's copy, which holds only in-frame ones; the method was immunoSEQ multiplex PCR. Altogether about 990,000 clones are present, around 78% being singletons, with the ten largest covering 0.6% to 0.75%. Sequenced sample: memory CD4+ T cells from PBMCs. Subset of the sample: CD45RA-negative fraction. These receptors originate from a man in his late teens or twenties in good health. Some clones in this sample may be carry-over from other donors' samples.

The chain employs TRBV7-9 and TRBJ1-1, with unresolved D. Trimming took off 5 bases at V and 8 bases at J, with 12 bases between the two ends. Germline-derived CDR1 and CDR2 are SEHNR and FQNEAQ (reference sequence). This CDR3 spans 12 amino acids. CDR3 sequence: CASSITSHEAFF. The CDR3 DNA sequence: TGTGCCAGCAGCATTACGTCGCACGAAGCTTTCTTT.

V usage is TRBV21-1 and J usage is TRBJ1-2; TRBD1 was called by the table and not checked on the DNA. TRBV21-1 is recorded as a pseudogene. The CDR3 loop spans 17 amino acids. CDR3 DNA sequence: TGTGCCAGCAGCAAAAGGGGGGACAGGGGCCCACCCTATGGCTACACCTTC. Its translation: CASSKRGDRGPPYGYTF.

This clone was found a few times. At one boundary the junction diverges from the germline segment, which might be a read error. In DNA form, the CDR3 reads TGTGCCAGCACCTTAAGGTCGAACTATGGCTACACCTTC. This gives the protein CASTLRSNYGYTF. The chain carries TRBV7-2 and TRBJ1-2; no clear D gene. Germline CDR1 reads SGHTA; CDR2 reads FQGNSA. The CDR3 totals 13 residues.

V usage is TRBV7-3 and J usage is TRBJ2-2, with D tentatively TRBD1 (5 bases). The germline V gene encodes CDR1 SGHTA and CDR2 FQGTGA. This CDR3 contains 15 residues. The ends were cut back, 3 bases at V and 5 bases at J, with 13 bases in the middle. The CDR3 DNA sequence: TGTGCCAGCAGCTTGATGGCGGCAGGGACCGGGGAGCTGTTTTTT. This translates into CASSLMAAGTGELFF. Drawing the rest from reference TRBV7-3 and TRBJ2-2, the complete variable domain is GAGVSQTPSNKVTEKGKYVELRCDPISGHTALYWYRQSLGQGPEFLIYFQGTGAADDSGLPNDRFFAVRPEGSVSTLKIQRTERGDSAVYLCASSLMAAGTGELFFGEGSRLTVL.

This clone was found once. Other DNA sequences of this sample code for an identical CDR3. V and J are TRBV20-1 and TRBJ1-4; no reliable D call. Between the trimmed V and J ends, which lost 2 bases and 8 bases, there was a span of 3 bases. The CDR3 totals 10 residues. Germline loops: CDR1 DFQATT, CDR2 SNEGSKA (reference sequence). CDR3 DNA: TGCAGTGCTAGACGAGAAAAACTGTTTTTT. As protein: CSARREKLFF.

This clone came up once. The rearrangement links TRBV6-5 to TRBJ1-1; TRBD1 matches 7 bases. The V segment lost 2 bases and the J segment 1 base; nucleotides outside the gene matches: 4. The CDR3 covers 15 residues. From germline, CDR1 is MNHEY and CDR2 SVGAGI. CDR3 amino acids: CASSYGNRGNTEAFF. DNA of the CDR3: TGTGCCAGCAGTTACGGAAACAGGGGGAACACTGAAGCTTTCTTT.

The chain employs TRBV5-6 and TRBJ1-2, with 7 bases lining up with TRBD1. Per germline, CDR1 SGHDT and CDR2 YYEEEE. The length of the CDR3 is 14 residues. Trimming took 0 bases from V and 5 from J; bases not matched to a gene: 4. Here the CDR3 DNA reads TGTGCCAGCAGCTTGGGGGGACAGCCGTATGGCTACACCTTC. Protein product: CASSLGGQPYGYTF.

J is TRBJ2-7 and V is TRBV7-9; D is uncertain. The germline V gene encodes CDR1 SEHNR and CDR2 FQNEAQ (reference sequence). CDR3 size: 14 residues. With 5 bases removed from V and 4 bases from J, the gap between germline ends came to 15 bases. The CDR3 sequence: CASSGRHTGYEQYF. DNA of the CDR3: TGTGCCAGCAGCGGCCGACATACGGGTTACGAGCAGTACTTC.

V usage is TRBV5-1 and J usage is TRBJ2-2; D uncertain. Looked up from germline, CDR1 is SGHRS and CDR2 is YFSETQ. V dropped 2 bases and J dropped 8 bases, with 7 bases sitting between them. This CDR3 has 12 amino acids. The CDR3 spells CASSLGLGELFF. CDR3 DNA: TGCGCCAGCAGCTTAGGGCTGGGGGAGCTGTTTTTT. Combining the CDR3 with reference TRBV5-1 and TRBJ2-2 gives the whole variable domain KAGVTQTPRYLIKTRGQQVTLSCSPISGHRSVSWYQQTPGQGLQFLFEYFSETQRNKGNFPGRFSGRQFSNSRSEMNVSTLELGDSALYLCASSLGLGELFFGEGSRLTVL.

This chain joins TRBV6-5 and TRBJ1-2, with 8 positions matching TRBD1. This CDR3 has 15 amino acids. Trimming at V came to 0 bases and at J to 8 bases, leaving 8 bases not matched to a gene. Germline CDR1 MNHEY, CDR2 SVGAGI. CDR3 loop: CASSYSARGQGGYTF. In DNA form, the CDR3 reads TGTGCCAGCAGTTACTCTGCCAGGGGGCAAGGAGGCTACACCTTC.

As for this clone: An end of the junction differs from the germline gene, which may be a read error. The chain has TRBV20-1 and TRBJ2-2, with D possibly called TRBD1 or TRBD2 (5 bases each). Per the germline V gene, CDR1 is DFQATT and CDR2 is SNEGSKA (reference sequence). There are 9 residues in the CDR3. For the CDR3, the DNA is TGCAGTGCTGGGGACCTCCTCACGTTT. Translation gives CSAGDLLTF.

V is TRBV28 and J is TRBJ2-2, with 7 bases fitting TRBD1. CDR1 is MDHEN and CDR2 is SYDVKM in the germline V gene. V lost 5 bases, J lost 5 bases, and 8 bases stayed unmatched. There are 15 residues in the CDR3. CDR3 coding DNA: TGTGCCAGCAGTCCACCGGGACAGAAGACCGGGGAGCTGTTTTTT. It yields the protein CASSPPGQKTGELFF.

The chain couples TRBV5-1 to TRBJ2-7, with D tentatively TRBD1 (6 bases). Germline V CDR1 and CDR2: SGHRS, YFSETQ. The CDR3 spans 14 residues. The ends were cut back, 4 bases at V and 2 bases at J, with 13 bases in the middle. In DNA form, the CDR3 reads TGCGCCAGCAGCGAACTGGACAGAACCTACGAGCAGTACTTC. Amino acid sequence: CASSELDRTYEQYF.

As to this clone: The same CDR3 arises from other DNA sequences in this sample as well. The V gene is TRBV5-1, the J gene TRBJ1-2, with TRBD1 as a possible D gene (5 bases). The CDR3 covers 13 residues. V lost 1 base, J lost 3 bases, and 7 bases lay in between. From germline, CDR1 is SGHRS and CDR2 YFSETQ. Here the CDR3 DNA reads TGCGCCAGCAGCTTGACGGGGGACTATGGCTACACCTTC. Protein: CASSLTGDYGYTF.

This clone came up a few times. CDR3 in DNA: TGTGCCAGCAGCGCAGGGGTTGGTACGCAGTATTTT. Its protein is CASSAGVGTQYF. J is TRBJ2-3 and V is TRBV2; D might be TRBD1 (6 bases). CDR3 length equals 12 residues. V was shortened by 6 bases and J by 8 bases, with 12 bases between the two germline ends. From germline, CDR1 is SNHLY and CDR2 FYNNEI.